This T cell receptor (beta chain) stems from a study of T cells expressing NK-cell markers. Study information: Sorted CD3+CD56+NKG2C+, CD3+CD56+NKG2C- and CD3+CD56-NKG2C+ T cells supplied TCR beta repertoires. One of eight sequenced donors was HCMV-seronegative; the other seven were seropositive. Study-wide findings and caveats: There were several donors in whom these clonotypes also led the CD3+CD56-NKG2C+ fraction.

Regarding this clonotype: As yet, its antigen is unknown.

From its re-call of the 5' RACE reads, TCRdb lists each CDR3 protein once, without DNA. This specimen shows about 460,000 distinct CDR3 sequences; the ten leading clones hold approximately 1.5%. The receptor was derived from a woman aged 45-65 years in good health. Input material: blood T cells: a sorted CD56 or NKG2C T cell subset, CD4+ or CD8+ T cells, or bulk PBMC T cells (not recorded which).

CDR3 sequence reads: CASRFMANTGELFF. The chain links TRBV12-3 or TRBV12-4 to TRBJ2-2. The CDR3 is 14 residues long.